This T cell receptor beta chain was found in a study of OX40 agonist ivuxolimab in advanced cancers. Across the whole study: Patients' therapy was ivuxolimab, an antibody that acts as an agonist of OX40 (CD134).

Trimming pared 5 bases from V and 9 bases from J, leaving 19 bases between. The CDR3 has 15 residues. CDR1 is SGHAT, CDR2 FQNNGV, per germline. About this clone: Its antigen is not identified.

Overall study results and limits: Blood T cells, both CD4+ and CD8+, expanded clonally by week 6 at 0.1 to 3.0 mg/kg.

Profiled with immunoSEQ multiplex PCR; TCRdb holds only in-frame clones, not every one. This repertoire shows 70,000 to 95,000 clones, around 87% found once; its top ten account for 6.2%. The TCR originated in an adult with an advanced solid tumor such as melanoma, head and neck, liver or kidney cancer. The rearrangement links TRBV11-2 to TRBJ1-4, with unresolved D. This specimen was CD4+ or CD8+ T cells sorted from blood, taken in a trial of the OX40 agonist ivuxolimab. The chain's CDR3 is CASSPRGDTLQKLFF. Written as DNA, the CDR3 is TGTGCCAGCAGCCCCCGCGGAGACACCCTTCAAAAACTGTTTTTT.